The 12 T cell receptor beta chains reported below all come from one sample, sequenced in a study of cytomegalovirus exposure and HLA in healthy donors. Assay used: immunoSEQ multiplex PCR; TCRdb lists only in-frame clones, some missing. Counted here are about 220,000 clones, roughly 84% occurring once; the ten biggest clones make up roughly 13%. Sequencing was performed on PBMCs. The receptors come from a woman in her thirties in good health and CMV-seropositive.

The chain combines TRBV29-1 with TRBJ2-1, with 9 positions matching TRBD1. CDR3 length: 13 residues. CDR1 and CDR2 (germline): SQVTM, ANQGSEA. The ends lost 6 bases at V and 7 bases at J; junction bases unmatched: 7. DNA of the CDR3: TGCAGCGTCGCGGGGACAGGGCGGAATGAGCAGTTCTTC. This gives the protein CSVAGTGRNEQFF.

This chain joins TRBV13 and TRBJ1-2; 9 nucleotides agree with TRBD1. The CDR3 contains 13 residues. CDR1 is PRHDT, CDR2 FYEKMQ, per germline (reference sequence). V dropped 3 bases and J dropped 4; count of bases not matched to a gene: 0. The CDR3: CASSLTGGYGYTF. CDR3 nucleotides: TGTGCCAGCAGCTTGACAGGGGGCTATGGCTACACCTTC.

V and J are TRBV30 and TRBJ2-1; D might be TRBD1 (5 bases). The CDR3 length is 16 residues. Germline CDR1 reads GTSNPN; CDR2 reads SVGIG (reference sequence). The V gene lost 5 bases and the J gene lost 3 bases, with 20 bases spanning the gap. Here the CDR3 reads CAWVDRQRALYNEQFF. DNA of the CDR3: TGTGCCTGGGTAGACCGACAGAGAGCCCTCTACAATGAGCAGTTCTTC.

V is TRBV7-9 and J is TRBJ1-2; D might be TRBD1 (6 bases). Per the germline V gene, CDR1 is SEHNR and CDR2 is FQNEAQ (reference sequence). V was pared by 3 bases and J by 6 bases, with 17 bases between. The CDR3 covers 15 residues. The chain's CDR3 is CASSFKQTGRHGYTF. CDR3 nucleotide sequence: TGTGCCAGCAGCTTTAAACAAACAGGGCGCCATGGCTACACCTTC.

The V gene is TRBV5-8, the J gene TRBJ2-7, with TRBD1 identical over 8 bases. The CDR3 has 16 residues. CDR1 is SGHTS and CDR2 is YDEGEE in the germline V gene. The ends lost 5 bases at V and 4 bases at J; junction bases unmatched: 14. The CDR3 is CASSRSWTGSKYEQYF. The CDR3 DNA sequence: TGTGCCAGCAGTCGATCTTGGACAGGGAGTAAATACGAGCAGTACTTC.

The rearrangement joins TRBV18 to TRBJ1-1; D is unclear. This CDR3 spans 13 amino acids. V lost 2 bases to trimming and J lost 0 bases, with 4 bases between them. Looked up from germline, CDR1 is KGHSH and CDR2 is LQKENI. The DNA for the CDR3 is TGTGCCAGCTCACCATTAATGAACACTGAAGCTTTCTTT. Translating it yields CASSPLMNTEAFF.

V is TRBV29-1 and J is TRBJ2-1; D is unresolved. This CDR3 has 12 residues. The ends were cut back, 7 bases at V and 3 bases at J, with 10 bases in the middle. CDR1 and CDR2 (germline): SQVTM, ANQGSEA. CDR3 bases: TGCAGCGCGAGAGCTGGCTACAATGAGCAGTTCTTC. As protein: CSARAGYNEQFF.

In its sample, this clone was seen once. The chain employs TRBV30 and TRBJ2-4; D call uncertain. Germline V CDR1 and CDR2: GTSNPN, SVGIG (reference sequence). The CDR3 extends over 10 amino acids. Trimming shortened V by 8 bases and J by 3 bases, and 5 bases separated the two germline ends. DNA of the CDR3: TGTGCCGGTGGCAAAAACATTCAGTACTTC. It yields the protein CAGGKNIQYF.

The J gene is TRBJ1-1, the V gene TRBV27, with TRBD1 matching 7 bases. The germline V gene has CDR1 MNHEY and CDR2 SMNVEV (reference sequence). The CDR3 consists of 13 residues. J gave up 3 bases and V 3 bases, and 1 base lay outside the gene matches. DNA for the CDR3: TGTGCCAGCAGTTTCCAGGGGGACACTGAAGCTTTCTTT. Protein product: CASSFQGDTEAFF.

The chain combines TRBV27 with TRBJ2-7; D remains unclear. V lost 1 base to trimming and J lost 2 bases, with 9 bases between them. Germline V gene lookup returns CDR1 MNHEY and CDR2 SMNVEV (reference sequence). CDR3 length equals 14 residues. The CDR3 reads CASSLLRAPYEQYF. The CDR3, as DNA: TGTGCCAGCAGTTTATTACGGGCACCCTACGAGCAGTACTTC.

The chain couples TRBV7-9 to TRBJ1-2; 9 bases map to TRBD1. The CDR3 has 17 residues. Trimming took 1 base from V and 1 from J; bases not matched to a gene: 7. Germline CDR1 SEHNR, CDR2 FQNEAQ (reference sequence). This chain's CDR3 is CASSLEATGGINYGYTF. DNA for the CDR3: TGTGCCAGCAGCTTAGAGGCGACAGGGGGAATTAACTATGGCTACACCTTC.

This clone has a handful of counts. The chain couples TRBV28 to TRBJ2-1, with D perhaps TRBD2 (5 bases). V lost 4 bases and J lost 7, with 8 bases in between. The CDR3 loop spans 12 amino acids. CDR1 is MDHEN, CDR2 SYDVKM, per germline. The DNA for the CDR3 is TGTGCCAGCAGTTCCGGAGGAAATGAGCAGTTCTTC. This encodes CASSSGGNEQFF.